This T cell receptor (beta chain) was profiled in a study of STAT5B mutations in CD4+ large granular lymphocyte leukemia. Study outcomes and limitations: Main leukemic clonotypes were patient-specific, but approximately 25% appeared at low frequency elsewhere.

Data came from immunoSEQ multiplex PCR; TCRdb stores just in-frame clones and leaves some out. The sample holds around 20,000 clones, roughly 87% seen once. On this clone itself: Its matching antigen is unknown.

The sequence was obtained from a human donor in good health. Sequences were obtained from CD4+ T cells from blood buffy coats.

CDR3 coding DNA: TGCGCCAGCAGCCTACGACTAGCGGGGGGGGAGGAGACCCAGTACTTC. Its translation is CASSLRLAGGEETQYF. The chain couples TRBV4-1 to TRBJ2-5, with TRBD2 identical over 14 bases. The CDR3 is 16 amino acids. V shed 4 bases and J 5 bases; nucleotides not matched to a gene: 6. CDR1 and CDR2 (germline): MGHRA, YSYEKL.